The present entry profiles one T cell receptor (beta chain) with its context. The data derive from a study of blood T cell repertoires in COVID-19. Study background: The study drew acute and convalescent COVID-19 samples from the United States, Italy and Spain. T cells, B-cell-depleted T cells, or PBMCs provided the cDNA or gDNA that served as material.

Germline V lookup: CDR1 SGHAT, CDR2 FQNNGV. J was trimmed by 4 bases and V by 5 bases; bases with no gene match: 11. The CDR3 length is 16 residues. As originally analysed: From reference gene primer amplification, estimates of nucleated cell counts were derived. The assay was immunoSEQ multiplex PCR, and TCRdb's table has in-frame clones only and misses some. The V and J calls and clone size were taken over from that table, and D and trimming were inferred from the DNA. Of roughly 9,000 clones in the sample, over 70% were seen once. What was sequenced was peripheral blood. V is TRBV11-2 and J is TRBJ2-5; 9 nucleotides line up with TRBD2. This receptor was taken from a human donor in a cohort sampled during active COVID-19. CDR3 sequence: CASSPIAGDLGETQYF. The CDR3 bases are TGTGCCAGCAGCCCGATAGCGGGAGATCTAGGAGAGACCCAGTACTTC.